The clone carrying this T cell receptor beta chain was recorded only once. The antigen is undetermined. Primers included in the PCR were 60 Vbeta and 13 Jbeta primers. Using immunoSEQ multiplex PCR, the repertoire was profiled, and TCRdb retains in-frame clones only, with some absent. Of 200,000 or so clones in the sample, roughly 83% were seen once. This sample was taken from a study of cytomegalovirus exposure and HLA in healthy donors. Study in general: Earlier sequencing of 150 million to 200 million T cells yielded roughly 120 million unique TCR beta sequences.

General study findings and limits: The HLA-A and HLA-B alleles of most subjects were reportedly predicted accurately from TCR beta sequences. In an earlier analysis, about 90% or about 30%: the productive usage of most TCR beta V segments.

The sequence was obtained from a male donor in good health and CMV-seropositive. The sequencing sample was made of PBMCs.

DNA for the CDR3: TGTGCCAGCAGTTACTCCGGGTGGGGCTACACCTTC. Its translation is CASSYSGWGYTF. The chain combines TRBV6-5 with TRBJ1-2; D unclear. CDR1 MNHEY and CDR2 SVGAGI come from the germline V gene. Trimming pared 0 bases from V and 8 bases from J, leaving 7 bases between. The CDR3 length is 12 residues.